These 21 T cell receptor beta chains were sequenced from one sample in a study of T cell changes during pregnancy in multiple sclerosis. The repertoire was sequenced with immunoSEQ multiplex PCR; TCRdb's copy has only in-frame clones and lacks some. Of 35,000 or so clones in the sample, 88% were seen once. The sample in question was CD4+ T cells from peripheral blood mononuclear cells, obtained in the first trimester of pregnancy. The receptors originated from a female donor with multiple sclerosis, enrolled in a pregnancy study.

The chain joins TRBV15 to TRBJ1-5, with D possibly matching TRBD1 (6 bases). V gave up 3 bases and J gave up 6 bases, with 12 bases separating them. Germline V lookup: CDR1 LNHNV, CDR2 YYDKDF (reference sequence). There are 14 residues in the CDR3. The CDR3 region has the DNA TGTGCCACCAGCAGGGGACATAGGGCTCAGCCCCAGCATTTT. This encodes CATSRGHRAQPQHF.

This sequence joins TRBV4-1 and TRBJ2-2; the match to TRBD2 covers 10 bases. This CDR3 spans 17 amino acids. Germline CDR1 and CDR2: MGHRA and YSYEKL. V shed 4 bases and J 7 bases; nucleotides not matched to a gene: 12. CDR3: CASSPSISGRAHGELFF. In nucleotides, the CDR3 is TGCGCCAGCAGCCCATCCATCAGCGGGAGGGCCCACGGGGAGCTGTTTTTT.

J is TRBJ2-2 and V is TRBV28, with D possibly matching TRBD2 (5 bases). The CDR3 consists of 14 residues. Germline V CDR1 and CDR2: MDHEN, SYDVKM. The V and J ends lost 2 bases and 4 bases respectively, with 8 bases between them. The CDR3 reads CASSLRLTTGELFF. CDR3 in DNA: TGTGCCAGCAGTTTACGACTAACCACCGGGGAGCTGTTTTTT.

The chain uses TRBV6-1 and TRBJ1-1, with a possible D match to TRBD1 (5 bases). The CDR3 spans 15 residues. V was trimmed by 4 bases and J by 5 bases, leaving 17 bases between them. Germline values: CDR1 MNHNS, CDR2 SASEGT. The CDR3 spells CASSARAALGTEAFF. The CDR3 nucleotides read TGTGCCAGCAGTGCCAGGGCGGCTCTGGGGACTGAAGCTTTCTTT.

The V gene is TRBV5-1, the J gene TRBJ2-7; tentatively, D is TRBD1 (6 bases). The CDR3 is made up of 15 amino acids. The germline V and J ends were trimmed by 4 bases and 1 base, with 15 bases remaining between them. Germline CDR1 is SGHRS and CDR2 is YFSETQ. CDR3 residues: CASSVTGKASYEQYF. In nucleotides, the CDR3 is TGCGCCAGCAGCGTTACAGGGAAAGCTTCCTACGAGCAGTACTTC.

This rearrangement joins TRBV5-1 to TRBJ2-7, with TRBD2 as a possible D gene (6 bases). This CDR3 region has 12 residues. V was cut by 0 bases and J by 5 bases, with 6 bases left in between. Germline V gives CDR1 SGHRS, CDR2 YFSETQ. In nucleotides, the CDR3 is TGCGCCAGCAGCTTGGGGGGGGACGAGCAGTACTTC. The encoded protein is CASSLGGDEQYF.

The J gene is TRBJ1-1, the V gene TRBV28; no clear D gene. The CDR3 covers 15 residues. Trimming took 5 bases from V and 2 from J, leaving 15 bases between them. The germline gives CDR1 MDHEN, CDR2 SYDVKM. The CDR3 sequence: CASSLPDHSNTEAFF. Written as DNA, the CDR3 is TGTGCCAGCAGTCTACCCGATCATTCAAACACTGAAGCTTTCTTT. Full variable domain (rest looked up from reference TRBV28 and TRBJ1-1): DVKVTQSSRYLVKRTGEKVFLECVQDMDHENMFWYRQDPGLGLRLIYFSYDVKMKEKGDIPEGYSVSREKKERFSLILESASTNQTSMYLCASSLPDHSNTEAFFGQGTRLTVV.

The chain uses TRBV2 and TRBJ1-3; D gene unclear. Germline lookup yields CDR1 SNHLY and CDR2 FYNNEI. V was pared by 6 bases and J by 3 bases, with 6 bases between. The CDR3 consists of 12 residues. The CDR3 bases are TGTGCCAGCAGCCCTAGTGGAAACACCATATATTTT. Encoded protein: CASSPSGNTIYF.

The V gene is TRBV6-4, the J gene TRBJ1-5, with D unresolved. The germline V gene has CDR1 MRHNA and CDR2 SNTAGT. The CDR3 is 15 residues long. V lost 6 bases and J lost 2, with 14 bases in between. This chain's CDR3 is CASRNPREGNQPQHF. The DNA of the CDR3 is TGTGCCAGCAGAAATCCCCGAGAGGGCAATCAGCCCCAGCATTTT.

V usage is TRBV10-1 and J usage is TRBJ1-2; D gene ambiguous. The CDR3 sequence is 13 residues long. Germline-derived CDR1 and CDR2 are WNHNN and SYGVQD (reference sequence). V was clipped by 0 bases and J by 7 bases, with 9 bases between them. The DNA of the CDR3 is TGCGCCAGCAGTGAGTCACGGAGTGCTGGCTACACCTTC. It translates to CASSESRSAGYTF.

The J gene is TRBJ1-6, the V gene TRBV30; 7 bases map to TRBD1. This CDR3 has 15 residues. CDR1 and CDR2 (germline): GTSNPN, SVGIG (reference sequence). Unmatched junction bases numbered 9, after V lost 0 bases and J lost 10 bases. The CDR3: CAWSVLAGGESPLHF. In DNA, the CDR3 is TGTGCCTGGAGTGTACTGGCAGGGGGTGAGTCACCCCTCCACTTT.

This chain uses TRBV4-1 with TRBJ2-2, with D perhaps matching TRBD2 (5 bases). Germline V gene data show CDR1 as MGHRA and CDR2 as YSYEKL. CDR3 length equals 16 residues. V lost 4 bases, J lost 3 bases, and 15 bases lay in between. The CDR3 protein is CASSPGREMDTGELFF. CDR3 coding DNA: TGCGCCAGCAGCCCGGGAAGGGAGATGGACACCGGGGAGCTGTTTTTT.

The gene calls are TRBV29-1 and TRBJ2-5, with TRBD1 identical over 9 bases. Unmatched junction bases numbered 8, after V lost 4 bases and J lost 5 bases. The CDR3 sequence is 14 residues long. The germline V gene has CDR1 SQVTM and CDR2 ANQGSEA. The CDR3 protein is CSVVGQGFRETQYF. The CDR3 DNA reads TGCAGCGTTGTGGGACAGGGTTTTAGGGAGACCCAGTACTTC.

CDR3 in amino acids: CASSQVGGRRYEQYF. The CDR3 DNA sequence: TGTGCCAGCAGCCAAGTGGGCGGGAGACGCTACGAGCAGTACTTC. This chain uses TRBV6-6 with TRBJ2-7; 7 bases fit TRBD2. J lost 3 bases, V lost 6 bases, and 11 bases had no gene match. This CDR3 spans 15 amino acids. Germline V gene sequence: CDR1 MNHNY, CDR2 SVGAGI (reference sequence).

The V gene is TRBV6-1, the J gene TRBJ2-7; the match to TRBD1 covers 7 bases. This CDR3 has 12 amino acids. The germline gives CDR1 MNHNS, CDR2 SASEGT. V was clipped by 3 bases and J by 4 bases; unmatched bases: 0. CDR3 protein: CASSDRGYEQYF. In nucleotides, the CDR3 is TGTGCCAGCAGTGACAGGGGGTACGAGCAGTACTTC.

J is TRBJ2-7 and V is TRBV5-1; 8 bases are a match to TRBD1. CDR1 SGHRS and CDR2 YFSETQ come from the germline V gene. V lost 0 bases and J lost 2; bases outside the gene matches: 1. The CDR3 is 14 residues long. CDR3 nucleotide sequence: TGCGCCAGCAGCTTGGCGGGACAGGCCTACGAGCAGTACTTC. Protein: CASSLAGQAYEQYF. The entire variable domain, with the rest obtained from reference TRBV5-1 and TRBJ2-7, is as follows: KAGVTQTPRYLIKTRGQQVTLSCSPISGHRSVSWYQQTPGQGLQFLFEYFSETQRNKGNFPGRFSGRQFSNSRSEMNVSTLELGDSALYLCASSLAGQAYEQYFGPGTRLTVT.

This clone showed up just a few times. The chain carries TRBV2 and TRBJ1-3, with unresolved D. This CDR3 has 14 amino acids. Trimming took 5 bases from V and 4 from J, leaving 12 bases between them. The germline CDR1 and CDR2 sequences are SNHLY and FYNNEI. For the CDR3, the DNA is TGTGCCAGCAGTTCTGAGGGTGTGGGAAACACCATATATTTT. Protein sequence: CASSSEGVGNTIYF. Filled out from reference TRBV2 and TRBJ1-3, the complete variable domain reads EPEVTQTPSHQVTQMGQEVILRCVPISNHLYFYWYRQILGQKVEFLVSFYNNEISEKSEIFDDQFSVERPDGSNFTLKIRSTKLEDSAMYFCASSSEGVGNTIYFGEGSWLTVV.

The genes are TRBV5-1 and TRBJ1-2, with TRBD1 as a possible D gene (5 bases). The CDR3 sequence is 15 residues long. V was pared by 2 bases and J by 3 bases, with 14 bases between. Per germline, CDR1 SGHRS and CDR2 YFSETQ. DNA for the CDR3: TGCGCCAGCAGCTTTCGCCAGGGCACGGACTATGGCTACACCTTC. Translating it yields CASSFRQGTDYGYTF.

The gene calls are TRBV20-1 and TRBJ2-1, with D possibly matching TRBD2 (5 bases). Trimming cost V 5 bases and J 7 bases, with 9 bases left between them. The CDR3 extends over 11 amino acids. CDR1 and CDR2 (germline): DFQATT, SNEGSKA (reference sequence). CDR3 amino acids: CSAPRTNEQFF. In DNA form, the CDR3 reads TGCAGTGCTCCCCGGACTAATGAGCAGTTCTTC.

The genes are TRBV28 and TRBJ1-5, with 11 bases lining up with TRBD1. CDR3 length: 16 amino acids. The V and J ends lost 5 bases and 4 bases, in that order; junction bases with no gene match: 7. Germline loops: CDR1 MDHEN, CDR2 SYDVKM. Here the CDR3 reads CASSPGDRGRNQPQHF. In DNA, the CDR3 is TGTGCCAGCAGTCCCGGGGACAGGGGGAGAAATCAGCCCCAGCATTTT.

V is TRBV9 and J is TRBJ2-1; no reliable D call. Trimming cost V 0 bases and J 0 bases, with 7 bases left between them. This CDR3 contains 15 residues. Germline V gene lookup returns CDR1 SGDLS and CDR2 YYNGEE. The CDR3 region is CASSVGAGSYNEQFF. The CDR3 nucleotides are TGTGCCAGCAGCGTAGGGGCTGGCTCCTACAATGAGCAGTTCTTC.